These 9 T cell receptor beta chains were sequenced from one sample in a study of blood T cell repertoires in COVID-19. Profiled with immunoSEQ multiplex PCR; TCRdb holds only in-frame clones, not every one. The sample holds 280,000 or so clones, approximately 89% seen once. The sequenced sample consisted of peripheral blood. The receptors were sampled from a woman aged 60-75 years with acute or convalescent COVID-19.

The rearrangement links TRBV27 to TRBJ1-5, with D possibly being TRBD1 (6 bases). Trimming took 8 bases from V and 4 from J, leaving 18 bases between them. CDR3 size: 15 residues. CDR1 and CDR2 from the germline V gene are MNHEY and SMNVEV (reference sequence). CDR3 DNA sequence: TGTGCCAGCTCGGGAGGGGGGCTCATTAATCAGCCCCAGCATTTT. It yields the protein CASSGGGLINQPQHF.

The chain recombines TRBV28 with TRBJ2-7; 11 bases agree with TRBD2. This CDR3 has 16 amino acids. Unmatched junction bases numbered 6, after V lost 3 bases and J lost 2 bases. The germline gives CDR1 MDHEN, CDR2 SYDVKM. The CDR3, as DNA: TGTGCCAGCAGTTTCCCGGGACTAGCGGAGACCTACGAGCAGTACTTC. Protein product: CASSFPGLAETYEQYF.

About this clone: This same CDR3 is encoded by further DNA sequences in the sample. CDR3 sequence: CASSVGGVGNSPLHF. The CDR3 DNA reads as TGTGCCAGCAGCGTAGGAGGCGTAGGTAATTCACCCCTCCACTTT. The V call is TRBV9, the J call TRBJ1-6; D call uncertain. With 0 bases removed from V and 6 bases from J, the gap between germline ends came to 10 bases. The CDR3 totals 15 residues. Germline CDR1 is SGDLS and CDR2 is YYNGEE.

The rearrangement uses TRBV3-1 (or the pseudogene TRBV3-2) and TRBJ2-7, with TRBD2 as a possible D gene (6 bases). CDR3 length equals 17 residues. V lost 3 bases to trimming and J lost 2 bases, with 20 bases between them. Germline V gives CDR1 LGHDT, CDR2 YNNKEL (reference sequence). The CDR3 sequence: CASSHEEDYTKPYEQYF. CDR3 sequence (DNA): TGTGCCAGCAGCCACGAAGAGGACTATACCAAACCCTACGAGCAGTACTTC.

This rearrangement joins TRBV10-1 to TRBJ2-1; the match to TRBD2 covers 15 bases. The CDR3 consists of 18 residues. The V gene end was trimmed by 7 bases and the J gene end by 0 bases; junction bases not matched to a gene: 7. Per germline, CDR1 WNHNN and CDR2 SYGVQD (reference sequence). The CDR3 sequence is CASNRTSGGDGSYNEQFF. The CDR3 DNA is TGCGCCAGCAATAGGACTAGCGGGGGGGATGGCTCCTACAATGAGCAGTTCTTC.

This clone has only a few counts. V usage is TRBV4-1 and J usage is TRBJ1-1; no reliable D call. Germline V gives CDR1 MGHRA, CDR2 YSYEKL. Trimming removed 4 bases at V and 7 bases at J, with 16 bases between. CDR3 size: 14 residues. CDR3 sequence (DNA): TGCGCCAGCAGCCCAGCGGGAGATCCCGGTGAAGCTTTCTTT. It translates to CASSPAGDPGEAFF.

The rearrangement links TRBV9 to TRBJ1-6; 9 bases map to TRBD1. Trimming removed 4 bases from V and 5 bases from J; junction bases left unmatched: 4. Germline lookup yields CDR1 SGDLS and CDR2 YYNGEE. CDR3 length: 15 residues. The CDR3 region is CASSLGQGNNSPLHF. As DNA, the CDR3 is TGTGCCAGCAGCCTTGGACAGGGGAATAATTCACCCCTCCACTTT. Looking up the rest from reference TRBV9 and TRBJ1-6 gives the full variable domain: DSGVTQTPKHLITATGQRVTLRCSPRSGDLSVYWYQQSLDQGLQFLIQYYNGEERAKGNILERFSAQQFPDLHSELNLSSLELGDSALYFCASSLGQGNNSPLHFGNGTRLTVT.

The chain is built from TRBV11-2 and TRBJ2-1; TRBD2 matches 7 bases. Germline values: CDR1 SGHAT, CDR2 FQNNGV. The CDR3 consists of 15 residues. Trimming cost V 4 bases and J 12 bases; bases outside gene matches: 15. CDR3 coding DNA: TGTGCCAGCAGCTCCCCCCGCGGGAGCGGGTGGGGGCAGTTCTTC. As protein: CASSSPRGSGWGQFF.

This clone was detected only once. The chain carries TRBV7-2 and TRBJ1-5; no clear D gene. Germline V CDR1 and CDR2: SGHTA, FQGNSA. V gave up 3 bases and J gave up 1 base, with 19 bases separating them. This CDR3 comprises 18 residues. Here the CDR3 reads CASSFFSPRSTSNQPQHF. The CDR3 DNA reads TGTGCCAGCAGCTTCTTTTCCCCGCGGTCGACGAGCAATCAGCCCCAGCATTTT.